This entry lists 25 T cell receptor beta chains sequenced from one sample in a study of beta chain features in type 1 diabetes. No antigen has been assigned to these receptors. The sequenced template was cDNA made from the entire isolated RNA. Method: immunoSEQ multiplex PCR; TCRdb's copy keeps in-frame clones and lacks some. Here the sample spans around 710,000 clones, 9.5% to 15% being singletons. General study findings and limits: Shortening of TCRB CDR3s, moderate but significant, appeared in all four CD4+ subsets of Type 1 diabetes patients.

Sequenced input: naive CD4+ T cells from blood. Receptors were obtained from a man aged 25-40 years with type 1 diabetes.

In this sample, this clone turned up a few times. J is TRBJ2-7 and V is TRBV5-1, with 8 bases lining up with TRBD1. With 9 bases clipped from V and 2 bases from J, the junction kept 4 bases outside the gene matches. This CDR3 has 12 residues. Germline V CDR1 and CDR2: SGHRS, YFSETQ. CDR3 sequence reads: CATPDRAYEQYF. The DNA of the CDR3 is TGCGCCACCCCGGACAGGGCCTACGAGCAGTACTTC.

This chain connects TRBV29-1 to TRBJ2-2; D is unresolved. The V and J ends lost 4 bases and 4 bases respectively, with 7 bases between them. The length of the CDR3 is 12 residues. Germline V CDR1 and CDR2: SQVTM, ANQGSEA. The CDR3 sequence is CSVAQSTGELFF. The CDR3 bases are TGCAGCGTTGCTCAGAGCACCGGGGAGCTGTTTTTT.

This clone appeared a few times. The gene calls are TRBV18 and TRBJ2-6, with 8 bases lining up with TRBD1. The J segment lost 3 bases and the V segment lost 4 bases, leaving 5 bases of the junction unmatched. The CDR3 totals 16 residues. CDR1 is KGHSH and CDR2 is LQKENI in the germline V gene. The CDR3 reads CASSLDRGGGANVLTF. The CDR3 bases are TGTGCCAGCTCACTCGACAGGGGAGGTGGGGCCAACGTCCTGACTTTC.

This clone was seen a few times. This chain connects TRBV6-5 to TRBJ2-1; 9 bases line up with TRBD2. Germline CDR1 and CDR2: MNHEY and SVGAGI. CDR3 size: 15 residues. V was clipped by 2 bases and J by 4 bases; unmatched bases: 3. CDR3 loop: CASSYEAGGYNEQFF. In nucleotides, the CDR3 is TGTGCCAGCAGTTACGAGGCGGGGGGGTACAATGAGCAGTTCTTC.

This chain joins TRBV14 and TRBJ2-3; D gene ambiguous. Germline CDR1 reads SGHDN; CDR2 reads FVKESK. V was shortened by 5 bases and J by 0 bases, with 9 bases between the two germline ends. The CDR3 runs to 14 residues. The CDR3 sequence: CASSWDISTDTQYF. The CDR3 bases are TGTGCCAGCAGCTGGGATATTAGCACAGATACGCAGTATTTT.

This clone has only a few counts. V is TRBV23-1 and J is TRBJ2-7; TRBD1 matches at 7 bases. TRBV23-1 qualifies as an ORF whose function is uncertain. There are 18 residues in the CDR3. Trimming took 0 bases from V and 5 from J; bases not matched to a gene: 16. The CDR3 DNA is TGCGCCAGCAGTCAATCGGAGTGCGGAGACAGGGAACGACACGAGCAGTACTTC. Translating gives CASSQSECGDRERHEQYF.

This clone has more than one count but fewer than ten. V is TRBV7-8 and J is TRBJ1-2, with D unresolved. With 4 bases removed from V and 0 bases from J, the gap between germline ends came to 15 bases. Germline-derived CDR1 and CDR2 are SGHVS and FQNEAQ. The CDR3 runs to 16 residues. The CDR3 coding sequence is TGTGCCAGCAGCTCAAGAGGGCAGTTTCCTAACTATGGCTACACCTTC. Its translation: CASSSRGQFPNYGYTF.

The V call is TRBV5-4, the J call TRBJ1-1; D call uncertain. CDR3 length: 13 amino acids. With 0 bases removed from V and 6 bases from J, the gap between germline ends came to 9 bases. Germline-derived CDR1 and CDR2 are SGHNT and YYREEE (reference sequence). CDR3 sequence (DNA): TGTGCCAGCAGCTTGGTTCGACATTCTGAAGCTTTCTTT. Translation: CASSLVRHSEAFF.

This chain joins TRBV30 and TRBJ1-2; 10 bases line up with TRBD1. This CDR3 contains 20 residues. V was pared by 0 bases and J by 2 bases, with 18 bases of the junction left unmatched. Germline V gives CDR1 GTSNPN, CDR2 SVGIG (reference sequence). CDR3 residues: CAWSVGQGWLLGFPNYGYTF. CDR3 bases: TGTGCCTGGAGTGTGGGACAGGGGTGGTTGCTCGGTTTCCCCAACTATGGCTACACCTTC.

Of note for this clone: Other DNA sequences in this sample translate to the same CDR3. The J gene is TRBJ2-2, the V gene TRBV7-2, with a possible D match to TRBD1 (6 bases). The germline V and J ends were trimmed by 5 bases and 2 bases, with 9 bases remaining between them. Germline V gene data show CDR1 as SGHTA and CDR2 as FQGNSA. The CDR3 is 14 residues long. As DNA, the CDR3 is TGTGCCAGCAGCCTGGGACAAAACACCGGGGAGCTGTTTTTT. This codes for CASSLGQNTGELFF.

The V gene is TRBV7-2, the J gene TRBJ2-7; 7 bases align to TRBD1. Germline-derived CDR1 and CDR2 are SGHTA and FQGNSA. Germline trimming cut 3 bases from V and 0 bases from J; bases unmatched to any gene: 5. This CDR3 is 15 amino acids long. The DNA for the CDR3 is TGTGCCAGCAGCTTGACAGGGAGTAGCTCCTACGAGCAGTACTTC. Translation gives CASSLTGSSSYEQYF.

This clone was seen a few times. The chain joins TRBV27 to TRBJ2-7; perhaps D is TRBD1 or TRBD2 (5 bases each). Germline V CDR1 and CDR2: MNHEY, SMNVEV (reference sequence). The CDR3 has 12 residues. V lost 3 bases to trimming and J lost 5 bases, with 8 bases between them. The CDR3 nucleotides are TGTGCCAGCAGTTTGAGGGGAGACGAGCAGTACTTC. Translated: CASSLRGDEQYF.

This clone turned up a few times. The V gene is TRBV6-4, the J gene TRBJ2-7; D gene ambiguous. V lost 6 bases and J lost 2, with 11 bases in between. Germline V lookup: CDR1 MRHNA, CDR2 SNTAGT. This CDR3 has 13 residues. CDR3 protein: CASSEAIPYEQYF. In DNA, the CDR3 is TGTGCCAGCAGCGAGGCAATACCCTACGAGCAGTACTTC.

This clone came up a few times. V is TRBV5-6 and J is TRBJ2-7; TRBD1 might be the D (5 bases). The length of the CDR3 is 13 residues. V was shortened by 4 bases and J by 2 bases, with 10 bases between the two germline ends. CDR1 and CDR2 from the germline V gene are SGHDT and YYEEEE. CDR3 in amino acids: CASSPDTAYEQYF. The CDR3 DNA reads as TGTGCCAGCAGCCCGGACACGGCCTACGAGCAGTACTTC.

J is TRBJ1-5 and V is TRBV7-2, with D possibly matching TRBD1 (5 bases). Germline V lookup: CDR1 SGHTA, CDR2 FQGNSA. The germline V and J ends were trimmed by 5 bases and 3 bases, with 14 bases remaining between them. The CDR3 length is 15 residues. The CDR3 reads CASSPGGVANQPQHF. The CDR3, as DNA: TGTGCCAGCAGCCCTGGAGGGGTGGCCAATCAGCCCCAGCATTTT.

This clone showed up just a few times. The chain couples TRBV29-1 to TRBJ2-7; TRBD1 agrees at 10 bases. The germline CDR1 and CDR2 sequences are SQVTM and ANQGSEA. CDR3 length: 17 residues. Trimming took 6 bases from V and 0 from J; bases not matched to a gene: 14. In DNA, the CDR3 is TGCAGCGTCAGCCGGGACAGGGGCTACCAAAGCTCCTACGAGCAGTACTTC. Translating it yields CSVSRDRGYQSSYEQYF.

This clone was seen a few times. This chain joins TRBV2 and TRBJ1-2, with D possibly TRBD1 on 5 matching bases. The CDR3 spans 13 residues. With 7 bases removed from V and 2 bases from J, the gap between germline ends came to 11 bases. The V gene's germline CDR1 is SNHLY and CDR2 FYNNEI. The CDR3 bases are TGTGCCAGCATACCGCCAGGGAACTATGGCTACACCTTC. This sequence encodes CASIPPGNYGYTF.

The chain has TRBV6-5 and TRBJ1-5, with D unclear. CDR1 is MNHEY, CDR2 SVGAGI, per germline. Trimming took 5 bases from V and 3 from J, leaving 14 bases between them. This CDR3 spans 15 amino acids. The CDR3 is CASSGSGNHNQPQHF. The DNA for the CDR3 is TGTGCCAGCAGTGGCTCCGGGAACCACAATCAGCCCCAGCATTTT.

This clone was found a few times. The V call is TRBV4-2, the J call TRBJ1-3; D remains ambiguous. The V and J ends lost 1 base and 0 bases respectively, with 7 bases between them. Germline CDR1 reads LGHNA; CDR2 reads YNFKEQ. This CDR3 contains 15 residues. As DNA, the CDR3 is TGTGCCAGCAGCCAAGGGGGTCTCTCTGGAAACACCATATATTTT. This sequence encodes CASSQGGLSGNTIYF.

This clone appeared a few times. V usage is TRBV28 and J usage is TRBJ2-6; tentative D call: TRBD1 (6 bases). The CDR3 loop spans 14 amino acids. The germline gives CDR1 MDHEN, CDR2 SYDVKM. Trimming cost V 10 bases and J 4 bases, with 14 bases left between them. The CDR3 loop reads CATNYRAGANVLTF. The CDR3 DNA is TGTGCCACGAACTACAGGGCCGGGGCCAACGTCCTGACTTTC.

In this sample, this clone turned up a few times. This same CDR3 is encoded by further DNA sequences in the sample. The chain couples TRBV30 to TRBJ1-6; D gene ambiguous. The germline V and J ends were trimmed by 4 bases and 0 bases, with 7 bases remaining between them. CDR1 and CDR2 from the germline V gene are GTSNPN and SVGIG (reference sequence). This CDR3 region has 14 residues. CDR3 sequence reads: CAWNPSSYNSPLHF. The CDR3 nucleotides read TGTGCCTGGAACCCAAGCTCCTATAATTCACCCCTCCACTTT.

For this clone: This CDR3 is also generated by other DNA sequences in the sample. The chain carries TRBV29-1 and TRBJ1-2; the D is unclear. The V end was cut by 3 bases, the J end by 4 bases, with 6 bases between. Germline V gene sequence: CDR1 SQVTM, CDR2 ANQGSEA. CDR3 length: 11 residues. The CDR3, as DNA: TGCAGCGTTGACAGGTTCTATGGCTACACCTTC. It translates to CSVDRFYGYTF.

The table lists this clone with a few counts. This CDR3 is CASSSRGGQETQYF. Here the CDR3 DNA reads TGTGCCAGCAGCTCGCGGGGGGGACAAGAGACCCAGTACTTC. The V call is TRBV9, the J call TRBJ2-5, with 9 nucleotides matching TRBD2. With 4 bases clipped from V and 2 bases from J, the junction kept 3 bases outside the gene matches. This CDR3 has 14 residues. Germline V CDR1 and CDR2: SGDLS, YYNGEE.

This clone was counted a few times. The chain has TRBV5-5 and TRBJ2-5; D possibly uses TRBD1 or TRBD2 (5 bases each). The CDR3 is 14 amino acids. Germline-derived CDR1 and CDR2 are SGHKS and YYEKEE (reference sequence). Deletions cut 0 bases from V and 5 bases from J, with 11 bases between. The CDR3 loop is CASSLEVGEETQYF. Written as DNA, the CDR3 is TGTGCCAGCAGCTTGGAAGTAGGGGAGGAGACCCAGTACTTC. The full variable domain, completed using reference TRBV5-5 and TRBJ2-5, is DAGVTQSPTHLIKTRGQQVTLRCSPISGHKSVSWYQQVLGQGPQFIFQYYEKEERGRGNFPDRFSARQFPNYSSELNVNALLLGDSALYLCASSLEVGEETQYFGPGTRLLVL.

This clone was seen a few times. The rearrangement joins TRBV7-2 to TRBJ2-3, with D tentatively TRBD1 (6 bases). This CDR3 spans 14 amino acids. V was trimmed by 7 bases and J by 4 bases, leaving 15 bases between them. The germline V gene has CDR1 SGHTA and CDR2 FQGNSA. The CDR3 region has the DNA TGTGCCAGCACTAGAGGAAAGGGGGCAGATACGCAGTATTTT. Translation: CASTRGKGADTQYF.